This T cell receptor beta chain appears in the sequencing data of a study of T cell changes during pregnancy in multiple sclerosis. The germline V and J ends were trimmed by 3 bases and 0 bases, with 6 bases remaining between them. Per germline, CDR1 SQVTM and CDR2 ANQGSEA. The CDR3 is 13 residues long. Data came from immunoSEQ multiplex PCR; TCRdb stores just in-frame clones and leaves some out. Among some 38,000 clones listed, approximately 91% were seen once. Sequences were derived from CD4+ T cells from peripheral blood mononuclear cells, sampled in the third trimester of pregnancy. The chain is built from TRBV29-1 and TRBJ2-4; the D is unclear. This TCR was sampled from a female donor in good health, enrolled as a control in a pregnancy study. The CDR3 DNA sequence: TGCAGCGTTGATAAGCTAGCCAAAAACATTCAGTACTTC. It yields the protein CSVDKLAKNIQYF.